This record looks at one TCR beta chain sequence and its context. Using immunoSEQ multiplex PCR, the repertoire was profiled, and TCRdb retains in-frame clones only, with some absent. This table holds about 140,000 clones, about 91% found once. This CDR3 contains 12 residues. V lost 6 bases and J lost 2, with 7 bases in between. Germline values: CDR1 LNHDA, CDR2 SQIVND (reference sequence). The data derive from a study of T cell responses to AZD1222 COVID-19 vaccine. This clonotype originated in an adult in good health. The sequences come from peripheral blood, collected on day 0 of AZD1222 vaccination. This chain uses TRBV19 with TRBJ1-1; D unresolved. Here the CDR3 DNA reads TGTGCCAGTAGGGAAATAAACACTGAAGCTTTCTTT. Its protein product is CASREINTEAFF.